The 24 T cell receptor beta chains reported below all come from one sample, sequenced in a study of Ad26.COV2.S vaccination and SARS-CoV-2 variants. The treatment is: roughly 19 received Ad26.COV2.S at low or high dose, single or two shots; roughly five received placebo; per-sample allocation not given. Day 63 after the first injection of vaccine or placebo was the sampling time. The protocol was immunoSEQ multiplex PCR, while the TCRdb copy is restricted to in-frame clones and leaves out a portion. The sample lists hundreds of thousands of clones; over 75% were seen once. The input for sequencing was peripheral blood, taken in a trial of Ad26.COV2.S vaccine versus placebo. Every receptor here comes from a person between 18 and 65 years old who received the Ad26.COV2.S COVID-19 vaccine or a placebo.

V usage is TRBV5-1 and J usage is TRBJ2-3; TRBD2 matches 8 bases. V shed 3 bases and J 1 base; nucleotides not matched to a gene: 4. The CDR3 covers 15 residues. The V gene's germline CDR1 is SGHRS and CDR2 YFSETQ. The CDR3 region is CASSSPTSGTDTQYF. As DNA, the CDR3 is TGCGCCAGCAGCTCCCCGACTAGCGGCACAGATACGCAGTATTTT. The full variable domain, its missing parts supplied by reference TRBV5-1 and TRBJ2-3, is KAGVTQTPRYLIKTRGQQVTLSCSPISGHRSVSWYQQTPGQGLQFLFEYFSETQRNKGNFPGRFSGRQFSNSRSEMNVSTLELGDSALYLCASSSPTSGTDTQYFGPGTRLTVL.

The gene calls are TRBV18 and TRBJ2-5; TRBD1 or TRBD2 may be the D gene (6 bases each). This CDR3 spans 14 amino acids. Germline CDR1 and CDR2: KGHSH and LQKENI. V dropped 3 bases and J dropped 3 bases, with 11 bases sitting between them. CDR3 bases: TGTGCCAGCTCACCGGGGGGCCTTAAAGAGACCCAGTACTTC. This gives the protein CASSPGGLKETQYF.

This clone appeared once. The chain joins TRBV2 to TRBJ2-5; TRBD2 aligns across 7 bases. The CDR3 runs 16 residues. V gave up 1 base and J gave up 4 bases; unmatched junction bases: 9. The germline V gene encodes CDR1 SNHLY and CDR2 FYNNEI. The CDR3 DNA follows: TGTGCCAGCAGTGAAGGGCTATGGCGGGAGAGAGAGACCCAGTACTTC. Amino acids: CASSEGLWRERETQYF. Variable domain in full (rest from reference TRBV2 and TRBJ2-5): EPEVTQTPSHQVTQMGQEVILRCVPISNHLYFYWYRQILGQKVEFLVSFYNNEISEKSEIFDDQFSVERPDGSNFTLKIRSTKLEDSAMYFCASSEGLWRERETQYFGPGTRLLVL.

The rearrangement joins TRBV2 to TRBJ2-2, with 8 bases aligning to TRBD1. The CDR3 runs 16 residues. V was pared by 0 bases and J by 5 bases, with 5 bases of the junction left unmatched. Per germline, CDR1 SNHLY and CDR2 FYNNEI. CDR3 bases: TGTGCCAGCAGTGAAGCCCCCTGGACAGGGACCGGGGAGCTGTTTTTT. It encodes CASSEAPWTGTGELFF. The full variable domain, completed using reference TRBV2 and TRBJ2-2, is EPEVTQTPSHQVTQMGQEVILRCVPISNHLYFYWYRQILGQKVEFLVSFYNNEISEKSEIFDDQFSVERPDGSNFTLKIRSTKLEDSAMYFCASSEAPWTGTGELFFGEGSRLTVL.

This clone was seen a single time. The genes are TRBV28 and TRBJ2-2; TRBD1 agrees at 9 bases. Germline trimming cut 8 bases from V and 6 bases from J; bases unmatched to any gene: 1. The CDR3 is made up of 12 amino acids. Per the germline V gene, CDR1 is MDHEN and CDR2 is SYDVKM. The CDR3 spells CASGTGPGELFF. CDR3 DNA: TGTGCCAGCGGGACAGGGCCCGGGGAGCTGTTTTTT.

The chain carries TRBV7-2 and TRBJ1-4; D gene uncertain. Germline CDR1 SGHTA, CDR2 FQGNSA. V was shortened by 4 bases and J by 12 bases, with 15 bases between the two germline ends. The CDR3 consists of 13 residues. The CDR3 DNA reads as TGTGCCAGCAGCTCTTGGACGGGCGCCCAACTGTTTTTT. This sequence encodes CASSSWTGAQLFF. The full variable domain, in which reference TRBV7-2 and TRBJ1-4 provide the parts outside the CDR3, is GAGVSQSPSNKVTEKGKDVELRCDPISGHTALYWYRQSLGQGLEFLIYFQGNSAPDKSGLPSDRFSAERTGGSVSTLTIQRTQQEDSAVYLCASSSWTGAQLFFGSGTQLSVL.

This clone was observed once. The V and J genes are TRBV7-9 and TRBJ2-7; no definite D call. Germline V lookup: CDR1 SEHNR, CDR2 FQNEAQ (reference sequence). This CDR3 region has 12 residues. Trimming removed 5 bases from V and 3 bases from J, with 8 bases in between. The CDR3 protein is CASSPSVYEQYF. The CDR3 DNA sequence: TGTGCCAGCAGCCCCAGTGTCTACGAGCAGTACTTC.

The rearrangement links TRBV29-1 to TRBJ1-3; a weak D match, TRBD1 (5 bases). The CDR3 spans 14 residues. Trimming took 4 bases from V and 2 from J, leaving 12 bases between them. Germline V gene data show CDR1 as SQVTM and CDR2 as ANQGSEA. The CDR3 nucleotides read TGCAGCGTTGGATGGCAGGGACCTGGAAACACCATATATTTT. It is translated as CSVGWQGPGNTIYF.

The chain uses TRBV7-3 and TRBJ2-2; 9 nucleotides line up with TRBD2. Germline CDR1 reads SGHTA; CDR2 reads FQGTGA. The CDR3 consists of 15 residues. With 3 bases clipped from V and 1 base from J, the junction kept 0 bases outside the gene matches. This CDR3 reads CASSLTSGNTGELFF. For the CDR3, the DNA is TGTGCCAGCAGCTTGACTAGCGGGAACACCGGGGAGCTGTTTTTT.

The rearrangement links TRBV7-2 to TRBJ2-7; the D gene is possibly TRBD1 (6 bases). V was trimmed by 3 bases and J by 3 bases, leaving 15 bases between them. The CDR3 consists of 15 residues. Germline V lookup: CDR1 SGHTA, CDR2 FQGNSA. CDR3: CASSFRQALGYEQYF. The CDR3, as DNA: TGTGCCAGCAGCTTTCGACAGGCCTTAGGCTACGAGCAGTACTTC.

The J gene is TRBJ2-1, the V gene TRBV27; D may be TRBD2 (5 bases). The CDR3 is 18 residues long. V was pared by 5 bases and J by 4 bases, with 24 bases between. Germline CDR1 is MNHEY and CDR2 is SMNVEV (reference sequence). CDR3 region: CASSPTLFRREGYNEQFF. In nucleotides, the CDR3 is TGTGCCAGCAGTCCCACCCTGTTTAGAAGAGAGGGATACAATGAGCAGTTCTTC.

The rearrangement joins TRBV4-1 to TRBJ2-1; TRBD2 might be the D (5 bases). The germline V gene has CDR1 MGHRA and CDR2 YSYEKL. With 1 base removed from V and 6 bases from J, the gap between germline ends came to 13 bases. This CDR3 is built from 15 residues. The CDR3 region is CASSQVTGSPNEQFF. CDR3 sequence (DNA): TGCGCCAGCAGCCAAGTAACGGGATCCCCCAATGAGCAGTTCTTC.

The V and J genes are TRBV6-2 or TRBV6-3 and TRBJ1-5; unclear D gene. With 4 bases removed from V and 2 bases from J, the gap between germline ends came to 12 bases. The CDR3 runs 15 residues. The germline CDR1 and CDR2 sequences are MNHEY and SVGEGT. CDR3 residues: CASSSPIQGNQPQHF. The CDR3 nucleotides read TGTGCCAGCAGTTCCCCCATTCAGGGCAATCAGCCCCAGCATTTT.

The chain is built from TRBV6-2 or TRBV6-3 and TRBJ2-7; 11 nucleotides agree with TRBD2. CDR1 and CDR2 from the germline V gene are MNHEY and SVGEGT. The length of the CDR3 is 16 residues. With V trimmed by 6 bases and J by 0 bases, 7 bases remained unmatched. This CDR3 reads CASSHGGTSGSYEQYF. In DNA form, the CDR3 reads TGTGCCAGCAGCCACGGCGGGACTAGCGGCTCCTACGAGCAGTACTTC.

V usage is TRBV20-1 and J usage is TRBJ1-1; D is unresolved. CDR1 is DFQATT and CDR2 is SNEGSKA in the germline V gene (reference sequence). Trimming removed 3 bases from V and 2 bases from J, with 7 bases in between. This CDR3 has 12 amino acids. CDR3 in amino acids: CSASRTNTEAFF. The CDR3 nucleotides read TGCAGTGCTAGTAGGACCAACACTGAAGCTTTCTTT.

This chain links TRBV9 with TRBJ2-1, with 16 bases lining up with TRBD2. With 3 bases clipped from V and 4 bases from J, the junction kept 1 base outside the gene matches. Germline CDR1 reads SGDLS; CDR2 reads YYNGEE. The CDR3 covers 16 residues. CDR3: CASSGGLAGGYNEQFF. For the CDR3, the DNA is TGTGCCAGCAGCGGGGGACTAGCGGGAGGGTACAATGAGCAGTTCTTC.

The chain has TRBV2 and TRBJ1-4, with TRBD1 matching 9 bases. This CDR3 comprises 16 residues. The J segment lost 6 bases and the V segment lost 7 bases, leaving 12 bases of the junction unmatched. In germline, CDR1 is SNHLY, CDR2 FYNNEI. CDR3 sequence: CASTGTGIILDEKLFF. CDR3 DNA: TGTGCCAGCACCGGGACAGGGATTATATTAGATGAAAAACTGTTTTTT.

The J gene is TRBJ2-5, the V gene TRBV5-1, with TRBD1 matching 7 bases. CDR1 is SGHRS, CDR2 YFSETQ, per germline. CDR3 length equals 15 residues. Trimming took 4 bases from V and 2 from J; bases not matched to a gene: 8. CDR3 sequence (DNA): TGCGCCAGCAGCCTGACAGGGACATCGCAAGAGACCCAGTACTTC. Translating it yields CASSLTGTSQETQYF.

About this clone itself: The sample has other DNA sequences that encode this CDR3 too. The J gene is TRBJ2-2, the V gene TRBV7-3; maybe TRBD1 (5 bases). Trimming left V 5 bases short and J 1 base short, with 8 bases between. Germline assignment: CDR1 SGHTA and CDR2 FQGTGA. The CDR3 extends over 14 amino acids. CDR3 in DNA: TGTGCCAGCAGCCCAACAGGGAACACCGGGGAGCTGTTTTTT. It specifies CASSPTGNTGELFF.

This rearrangement joins TRBV7-2 to TRBJ2-1, with D possibly TRBD2 on 5 matching bases. The germline gives CDR1 SGHTA, CDR2 FQGNSA. V dropped 5 bases and J dropped 4 bases, with 9 bases sitting between them. The CDR3 totals 13 residues. CDR3 region: CASSPTSYNEQFF. In nucleotides, the CDR3 is TGTGCCAGCAGCCCCACTAGTTACAATGAGCAGTTCTTC.

This clone appeared a single time. The V and J genes are TRBV28 and TRBJ2-1, with a weak D call TRBD2 (5 bases). This CDR3 has 16 residues. V lost 4 bases, J lost 0 bases, and 13 bases lay in between. Germline V lookup: CDR1 MDHEN, CDR2 SYDVKM. The CDR3 loop is CASSSPAASSYNEQFF. CDR3 coding DNA: TGTGCCAGCAGTTCCCCAGCGGCTAGCTCCTACAATGAGCAGTTCTTC.

The rearrangement joins TRBV6-5 to TRBJ1-1; D remains unclear. This CDR3 is 16 amino acids long. The germline gives CDR1 MNHEY, CDR2 SVGAGI. The V end lost 1 base, the J end lost 7 bases, and 19 bases lay between the germline ends. CDR3 amino acids: CASSYLDAAGVREAFF. The CDR3 coding sequence is TGTGCCAGCAGTTACTTAGACGCAGCGGGAGTGCGTGAAGCTTTCTTT.

The chain is built from TRBV6-5 and TRBJ1-6; 9 nucleotides line up with TRBD1. This CDR3 region has 15 residues. Germline V gene data show CDR1 as MNHEY and CDR2 as SVGAGI. With 4 bases clipped from V and 7 bases from J, the junction kept 5 bases outside the gene matches. The CDR3 sequence is CASSLTGGRNSPLHF. The CDR3 bases are TGTGCCAGCAGTTTGACAGGGGGGAGGAATTCACCCCTCCACTTT.

The CDR3 DNA reads TGTGCCAGCTTTGATACAGGGGGATCGGAGACCCAGTACTTC. It translates to CASFDTGGSETQYF. The chain joins TRBV7-9 to TRBJ2-5; 8 bases agree with TRBD1. The V gene end was trimmed by 8 bases and the J gene end by 5 bases; junction bases not matched to a gene: 10. Germline-derived CDR1 and CDR2 are SEHNR and FQNEAQ (reference sequence). This CDR3 is 14 amino acids long. The whole variable domain, filled in from reference TRBV7-9 and TRBJ2-5, reads DTGVSQNPRHKITKRGQNVTFRCDPISEHNRLYWYRQTLGQGPEFLTYFQNEAQLEKSRLLSDRFSAERPKGSFSTLEIQRTEQGDSAMYLCASFDTGGSETQYFGPGTRLLVL.